This is a list of T cell receptor beta chains from one sample in a study of shared clonotypes between healthy human individuals. TCRdb's copy holds only in-frame clones and misses some; the assay was immunoSEQ multiplex PCR. Among about 1.5 million clones listed, about 96% were seen once. The sample taken for sequencing was naive CD4+ T cells sorted from blood. These receptors originate from a man younger than 40 in good health. Both conserved end residues are part of each CDR3. The size of a clone is reported for some rows only, either as once, few or many, or as a class for expanded clones.

v_gene: TRBV7-2
abundance: NA
CDR3aa: CASSSRVTYSYEQYF

v_gene: TRBV5-1
abundance: once
CDR3aa: CASSLGRVDDEQYF

v_gene: TRBV9
abundance: NA
CDR3aa: CASSVFNGGTGELFF

v_gene: TRBV10-3
abundance: NA
CDR3aa: CAISVGLAGVTYEQYF

v_gene: TRBV19
abundance: NA
CDR3aa: CASSIALSTDTQYF

v_gene: TRBV7-6
abundance: NA
CDR3aa: CASSFGGFTDTQYF

v_gene: TRBV6-6
abundance: NA
CDR3aa: CASSYEVYTEAFF

v_gene: TRBV6-6
abundance: NA
CDR3aa: CASRGPSDSYEQYF

v_gene: TRBV15
abundance: NA
CDR3aa: CATSVSPLSYEQYF

v_gene: TRBV5-1
abundance: once
CDR3aa: CASSLGPPGSGTFYEQYF

v_gene: TRBV29-1
abundance: once
CDR3aa: CSVGASGVADTQYF

v_gene: TRBV7-9
abundance: NA
CDR3aa: CASSSSGMNTGELFF

v_gene: TRBV6-6
abundance: NA
CDR3aa: CASSYSPYGYTF

v_gene: TRBV27
abundance: NA
CDR3aa: CASSSRWRDLNEQFF

v_gene: TRBV11-2
abundance: NA
CDR3aa: CASSFSLQYNEQFF

v_gene: TRBV9
abundance: NA
CDR3aa: CASSVLGGWTDTQYF

v_gene: TRBV7-6
abundance: NA
CDR3aa: CASSSDTESEAFF